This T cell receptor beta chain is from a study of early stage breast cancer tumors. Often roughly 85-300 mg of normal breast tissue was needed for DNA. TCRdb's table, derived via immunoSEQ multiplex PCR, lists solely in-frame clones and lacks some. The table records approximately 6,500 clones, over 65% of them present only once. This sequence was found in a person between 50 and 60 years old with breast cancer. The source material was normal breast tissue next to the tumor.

The CDR3: CASSPGDVRTDTQYF. CDR3 coding DNA: TGTGCCAGCAGCCCAGGGGATGTAAGGACAGATACGCAGTATTTT. The chain employs TRBV9 and TRBJ2-3; maybe TRBD1 (6 bases). Germline assignment: CDR1 SGDLS and CDR2 YYNGEE. The germline V and J ends were trimmed by 4 bases and 3 bases, with 15 bases remaining between them. CDR3 length: 15 amino acids. The full variable domain, with the rest looked up from reference TRBV9 and TRBJ2-3, is DSGVTQTPKHLITATGQRVTLRCSPRSGDLSVYWYQQSLDQGLQFLIQYYNGEERAKGNILERFSAQQFPDLHSELNLSSLELGDSALYFCASSPGDVRTDTQYFGPGTRLTVL.